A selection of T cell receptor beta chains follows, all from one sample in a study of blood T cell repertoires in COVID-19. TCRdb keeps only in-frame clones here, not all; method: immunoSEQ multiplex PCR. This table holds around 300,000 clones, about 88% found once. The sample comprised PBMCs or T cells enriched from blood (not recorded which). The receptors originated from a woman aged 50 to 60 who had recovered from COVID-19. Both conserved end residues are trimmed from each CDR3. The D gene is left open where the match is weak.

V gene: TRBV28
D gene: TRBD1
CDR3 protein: ASSLGDSYNEQF

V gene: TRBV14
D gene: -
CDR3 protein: ASSRLIGYNEQF

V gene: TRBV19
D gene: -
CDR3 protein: ASSSMSGATNEKLF

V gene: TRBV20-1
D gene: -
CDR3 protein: SARPNEQY

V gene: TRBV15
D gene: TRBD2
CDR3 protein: ATSRGGGETQY

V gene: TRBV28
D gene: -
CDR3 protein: ATQSRSEAF

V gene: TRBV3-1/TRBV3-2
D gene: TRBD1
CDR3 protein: ASSRFSTGESYEQY

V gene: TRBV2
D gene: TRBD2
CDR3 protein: ASSSRASGSTDTQY

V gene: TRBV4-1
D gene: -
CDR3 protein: ASSQTGTTNTEAF

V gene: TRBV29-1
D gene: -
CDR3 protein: SVEGAARTEAF

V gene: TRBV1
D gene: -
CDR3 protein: TSSQSLAGHLQETQY

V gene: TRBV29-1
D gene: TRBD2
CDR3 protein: SVEPSGSYNEQF

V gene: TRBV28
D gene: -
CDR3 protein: ASSGMFTEAF

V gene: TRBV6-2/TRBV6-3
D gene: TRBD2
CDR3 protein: ASSYSGGGREQY

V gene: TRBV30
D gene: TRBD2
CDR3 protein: AALGGSSYNEQF

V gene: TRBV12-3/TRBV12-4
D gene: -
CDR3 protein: ASSFGGTYEQY

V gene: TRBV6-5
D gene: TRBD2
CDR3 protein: ASSFLAAEQF

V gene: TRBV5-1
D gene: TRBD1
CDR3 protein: ASRSMPGQGPPDTQY

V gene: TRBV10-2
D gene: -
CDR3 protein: ASSELDYSPLH

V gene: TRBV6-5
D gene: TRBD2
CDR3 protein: ASTAGTSGINEQY

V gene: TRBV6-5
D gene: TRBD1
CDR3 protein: ASSYRGQQLNTEAF

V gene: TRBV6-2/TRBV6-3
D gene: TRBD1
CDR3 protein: ASSNTIQGIYGYT

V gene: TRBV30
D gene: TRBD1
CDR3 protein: ACDRGQRYNEQF

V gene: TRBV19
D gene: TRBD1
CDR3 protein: ASSITRGQGEAF